This T cell receptor beta chain stems from a study of response to subunit inactivated influenza vaccine. CDR1 is MGHRA, CDR2 YSYEKL, per germline. This CDR3 has 18 residues. V was cut by 1 base and J by 2 bases, with 20 bases left in between. Study-level results: The authors offered the suggestion that each seasonal influenza vaccination recruits few new T cells.

Comment on this clonotype: Antigen specificity is unknown.

TCRdb reprocessed the RT-PCR reads via MiXCR and lists one record per CDR3 protein. This table has about 520,000 distinct CDR3 sequences, 7.2% appearing once. This chain connects TRBV4-1 to TRBJ2-5, with a weak D call TRBD1 (7 bases). The sample consisted of PBMCs from blood, taken around 25 months after vaccination. This sequence originates from a man aged 50-75 years who received an inactivated influenza vaccine. CDR3 amino acids: CASSQGRVWDSFQETQYF. In DNA, the CDR3 is TGCGCCAGCAGCCAAGGGAGGGTTTGGGACAGCTTTCAAGAGACCCAGTACTTC.